A selection of T cell receptor beta chains follows, all from one sample in a study of T-cell reconstitution after alpha-beta-depleted transplantation in children. TCRdb ran MiXCR on the PCR reads and lists one entry per CDR3 protein. In the table there are around 670,000 distinct CDR3 sequences, around 13% of which are singletons. This material consisted of PBMCs, taken before TCRalphabeta/CD19-depleted stem cell transplant. The receptors stem from a girl aged 2-10 years with congenital amegakaryocytic thrombocytopenia, due to receive a stem cell transplant. CDR3s include the opening cysteine and the closing phenylalanine or tryptophan. The order of the fields is CDR3 protein, CDR3 DNA, V gene, D gene, clone size, J gene. The D gene is left open where the match is weak. Expanded clones get a size class; other rows say once, few or many, or leave the size out.

CASSDRQPSTGELFF	TGTGCCAGCAGCGATCGACAGCCTAGCACCGGGGAGCTGTTTTTT	TRBV5-5	NA	few	TRBJ2-2
CASSQGQEKDTQYF	TGCGCCAGCAGTCAGGGACAGGAAAAAGATACGCAGTATTTT	TRBV5-1	TRBD1	NA	TRBJ2-3
CASSPHDVGVWETQYF	TGTGCCAGCAGCCCGCACGATGTGGGGGTTTGGGAGACCCAGTACTTC	TRBV7-2	NA	NA	TRBJ2-5
CASSSPAREQETQYF	TGTGCCAGCAGTTCCCCGGCCAGGGAACAAGAGACCCAGTACTTC	TRBV12-3/TRBV12-4	NA	NA	TRBJ2-5
CASSPRTGGVGGYTF	TGTGCCAGCAGTCCCCGGACAGGGGGCGTGGGTGGCTACACCTTC	TRBV27	TRBD1	many	TRBJ1-2
CASSLWRGNTEAFF	TGTGCCAGCAGTCTATGGAGAGGGAACACTGAAGCTTTCTTT	TRBV12-3/TRBV12-4	NA	NA	TRBJ1-1
CASSPKGGLAYNEQFF	TGTGCCAGCAGCCCAAAGGGGGGCCTAGCCTACAATGAGCAGTTCTTC	TRBV7-9	NA	once	TRBJ2-1
CASSSGTSGRANEQFF	TGTGCCAGCAGTTCCGGGACTAGCGGGAGGGCGAATGAGCAGTTCTTC	TRBV12-3/TRBV12-4	TRBD2	many	TRBJ2-1
CSVEQGLQYF	TGCAGCGTTGAGCAGGGTCTTCAGTACTTC	TRBV29-1	NA	many	TRBJ2-4
CSGTTEVDRFF	TGCAGCGGTACAACGGAGGTGGACAGGTTCTTC	TRBV29-1	NA	many	TRBJ2-1
CSATPLAGAYNEQFF	TGCAGTGCCACCCCGCTAGCGGGGGCCTACAATGAGCAGTTCTTC	TRBV20-1	TRBD2	NA	TRBJ2-1
CASSFVSSKEPKVIQYF	TGTGCCAGCAGCTTCGTCAGTTCGAAAGAACCCAAAGTCATTCAGTACTTC	TRBV7-9	NA	NA	TRBJ2-4
CASSHTGMGEQFF	TGTGCCAGCAGCCACACGGGGATGGGTGAGCAGTTCTTC	TRBV7-9	NA	many	TRBJ2-1
CSAILPGPYGYTF	TGCAGTGCTATACTCCCCGGCCCCTATGGCTACACCTTC	TRBV20-1	NA	few	TRBJ1-2
CASSLHGLAGDTQYF	TGCGCCAGCAGCTTACACGGACTAGCGGGAGATACGCAGTATTTT	TRBV5-1	TRBD2	many	TRBJ2-3
CATSRAGLNYNEQFF	TGTGCCACCAGCAGAGCGGGCCTGAACTACAATGAGCAGTTCTTC	TRBV15	NA	many	TRBJ2-1
CSAHSGNYNEQFF	TGCAGTGCCCATAGCGGGAACTACAATGAGCAGTTCTTC	TRBV20-1	TRBD2	NA	TRBJ2-1
CAAALMGAGLSEQYF	TGTGCAGCAGCACTAATGGGAGCGGGGTTATCGGAGCAGTACTTC	TRBV5-4	TRBD2	NA	TRBJ2-7
CSARSGGLAGGVDSYNEQFF	TGCAGTGCTCGAAGTGGGGGACTAGCGGGAGGGGTAGACTCCTACAATGAGCAGTTCTTC	TRBV20-1	TRBD2	NA	TRBJ2-1
CSVGPTREYTGELFF	TGCAGCGTTGGTCCTACGCGGGAGTACACCGGGGAGCTGTTTTTT	TRBV29-1	TRBD2	many	TRBJ2-2
CSVEGAPRETQYF	TGCAGCGTTGAAGGGGCCCCAAGGGAGACCCAGTACTTC	TRBV29-1	NA	NA	TRBJ2-5
CASSLWGQGADNEQFF	TGCGCCAGCAGCTTGTGGGGACAGGGGGCAGACAATGAGCAGTTCTTC	TRBV5-4	TRBD1	NA	TRBJ2-1
CASSLAGTDNEQFF	TGCGCCAGCAGCTTGGCAGGGACAGACAATGAGCAGTTCTTC	TRBV5-1	TRBD1	many	TRBJ2-1
CASRARRELHEQFF	TGTGCCAGTAGGGCGAGGCGGGAGCTCCATGAGCAGTTCTTC	TRBV19	TRBD2	few	TRBJ2-1
CASRRPASGNEQFF	TGTGCCAGCAGACGACCCGCTTCGGGCAATGAGCAGTTCTTC	TRBV7-2	NA	NA	TRBJ2-1
CASSQSGRAKNIQYF	TGTGCCAGCAGCCAGTCAGGGAGAGCCAAAAACATTCAGTACTTC	TRBV14	NA	few	TRBJ2-4
CASSPSENQPQHF	TGTGCCAGCAGCCCCTCGGAAAATCAGCCCCAGCATTTT	TRBV7-6	NA	NA	TRBJ1-5
CASSYHRVSNQPQHF	TGTGCCAGCAGTTACCACAGGGTGAGCAATCAGCCCCAGCATTTT	TRBV6-5	NA	many	TRBJ1-5
CASSFVVGRLPFF	TGTGCCAGCAGTTTTGTTGTGGGAAGGCTACCGTTCTTC	TRBV12-3/TRBV12-4	NA	few	TRBJ2-1
CASSLGPGLREQYF	TGTGCCAGCAGCCTAGGTCCCGGGTTGAGGGAGCAGTACTTC	TRBV27	NA	many	TRBJ2-7
CASSAVGPLSGPLHNEQFF	TGCGCCAGCAGCGCGGTCGGGCCCCTCAGCGGCCCGCTCCACAATGAGCAGTTCTTC	TRBV5-1	NA	NA	TRBJ2-1
CSALRDSENEAFF	TGCAGTGCCCTCCGGGACAGTGAGAATGAAGCTTTCTTT	TRBV29-1	TRBD1	many	TRBJ1-1
CSGLTGGDTEAFF	TGCAGTGGACTGACAGGGGGGGACACTGAAGCTTTCTTT	TRBV20-1	TRBD1	many	TRBJ1-1
CASSFRDTTYEQYF	TGTGCCAGCAGTTTCCGGGACACCACCTACGAGCAGTACTTC	TRBV12-3/TRBV12-4	NA	many	TRBJ2-7
CASRPTGRPSPLHF	TGTGCCAGCAGACCTACAGGGCGACCCTCACCCCTCCACTTT	TRBV7-9	NA	NA	TRBJ1-6
CASSSFAGFDRGTQYF	TGTGCCAGCAGTTCCTTTGCGGGTTTCGATAGGGGTACGCAGTATTTT	TRBV6-5	NA	few	TRBJ2-3
CASSSAGQGFNEQFF	TGCGCCAGCAGCTCCGCGGGACAGGGGTTCAATGAGCAGTTCTTC	TRBV5-1	TRBD1	few	TRBJ2-1
CASSPDHHFGEF	TGTGCCAGCTCACCCGACCACCACTTCGGGGAGTTC	TRBV18	NA	once	TRBJ2-1
CSARDWTGGREQFF	TGCAGTGCTAGGGACTGGACAGGGGGCCGGGAGCAGTTCTTC	TRBV20-1	TRBD1	NA	TRBJ2-1
CASSASTGVNTQYF	TGTGCCAGCAGCGCATCAACCGGGGTGAATACGCAGTATTTT	TRBV11-3	NA	NA	TRBJ2-3
CASSLSAGPYEQYF	TGTGCCAGCAGTTTATCTGCAGGGCCCTACGAGCAGTACTTC	TRBV27	NA	many	TRBJ2-7
CASIRGFGGDQFF	TGTGCCAGCATCAGAGGGTTCGGCGGGGACCAGTTCTTC	TRBV7-9	NA	few	TRBJ2-1
CASSYRGRNYEQYF	TGTGCCAGCAGCTACAGGGGGCGAAACTACGAGCAGTACTTC	TRBV7-8	TRBD1	few	TRBJ2-7
CASSFRSAVDGYEQYF	TGCGCCAGCAGCTTCCGGTCAGCCGTGGACGGCTACGAGCAGTACTTC	TRBV5-1	NA	many	TRBJ2-7
CASSPININYGYTF	TGTGCCAGCAGCCCGATAAACATCAACTATGGCTACACCTTC	TRBV12-3/TRBV12-4	NA	NA	TRBJ1-2
CASSLTAGVDTYEQYF	TGCGCCAGCAGCTTGACAGCGGGAGTGGACACCTACGAGCAGTACTTC	TRBV5-1	TRBD2	NA	TRBJ2-7
CASSQGLAGITGELFF	TGTGCCAGCAGCCAAGGACTAGCGGGTATCACCGGGGAGCTGTTTTTT	TRBV3-1	TRBD2	NA	TRBJ2-2
CASSLRLAAGELFF	TGCGCCAGCAGCTTACGGCTAGCGGCCGGGGAGCTGTTTTTT	TRBV5-1	TRBD2	few	TRBJ2-2